Ten or more counts support the clone carrying this TCR beta chain. From RNA transcripts, TCR beta CDR3 regions were amplified. Initially, a first-round RT-PCR of the TCR CDR3 employed the HTBI primer set. TCRdb reprocessed the multiplex PCR reads with MiXCR, giving one entry per CDR3 protein. The sample has some 600,000 distinct CDR3 sequences; about 15% are singletons. The data originate from a study of T cells in Graves' hyperthyroidism and ophthalmopathy. As for the study in general: Peripheral blood sampling occurred at initial diagnosis, before any treatment.

Hyperthyroidism, newly diagnosed and lasting under 2 months, affected patients aged 18 to 65. Sample: blood. This clonotype was obtained from a woman between 25 and 40 years old with Graves' hyperthyroidism that later progressed to Graves' ophthalmopathy.

CDR3: CAIAGGNYGYTF. CDR3 bases: TGTGCCATCGCCGGGGGGAACTATGGCTACACCTTC. This chain links TRBV10-3 with TRBJ1-2; possible D gene TRBD1, 5 bases. Trimming took 8 bases from V and 2 from J, leaving 9 bases between them. The CDR3 loop spans 12 amino acids. Per germline, CDR1 ENHRY and CDR2 SYGVKD.